A selection of T cell receptor beta chains follows, all from one sample in a study of blood T cell repertoires in COVID-19. Produced via immunoSEQ multiplex PCR; TCRdb's table is partial and in-frame only. The sample gives approximately 340,000 clones, roughly nine tenths of which show up once; roughly 0.86% is in the top ten. The sample taken for sequencing was PBMCs or T cells enriched from blood (not recorded which). These TCRs come from a woman in her thirties or forties who had been exposed to COVID-19. Each CDR3 is given with its conserved first and last residue. The D gene is left open where the match is weak. Not every row has a clone size; where given, it reads once, few, many or a size class.

clone size	V gene	D gene	J gene	CDR3 DNA	CDR3 protein
.	TRBV7-3	.	TRBJ1-2	TGTGCCAGCAGCTTGGAGGGTGCTAACTATGGCTACACCTTC	CASSLEGANYGYTF
.	TRBV19	.	TRBJ1-5	TGTGCCAGTAGGAGTCGGGGGATCGGAAATCAGCCCCAGCATTTT	CASRSRGIGNQPQHF
few	TRBV19	TRBD1	TRBJ1-6	TGTGCCAGTAGCCAATCCGGGACAGGGGGCCGTTCACCCCTCCACTTT	CASSQSGTGGRSPLHF
.	TRBV6-2/TRBV6-3	.	TRBJ2-7	TGTGCCAGCAGTTACAGGTTGGCAGACATTTACGAGCAGTACTTC	CASSYRLADIYEQYF
.	TRBV5-4	TRBD1	TRBJ1-1	TGTGCCAGCAGTTGGGGACAGGGGAACACTGAAGCTTTCTTT	CASSWGQGNTEAFF
.	TRBV7-9	TRBD1	TRBJ1-5	TGTGCCAGCAGCTTATCCCGGGACAGACCGAATCAGCCCCAGCATTTT	CASSLSRDRPNQPQHF
few	TRBV30	TRBD1	TRBJ1-4	TGTGCCTGCCAAGGCAGGGGACAGCCAAATGAAAAACTGTTTTTT	CACQGRGQPNEKLFF
.	TRBV5-1	.	TRBJ1-4	TGCGCCAGCAGCTTGGGGTCGAGGGTGATGGGCAACGAAAAACTGTTTTTT	CASSLGSRVMGNEKLFF
.	TRBV7-9	TRBD1	TRBJ2-7	TGTGCCAGCAGCCGCCTCTCGGACAGGATGTCCTACGAGCAGTACTTC	CASSRLSDRMSYEQYF
.	TRBV7-2	.	TRBJ1-1	TGTGCCAGCAGCTTAGAGGCGGTTTTGAACACTGAAGCTTTCTTT	CASSLEAVLNTEAFF
.	TRBV7-2	.	TRBJ1-6	TGTGCCAGCAGCTTGGGCAGGGATTCACCCCTCCACTTT	CASSLGRDSPLHF
.	TRBV29-1	TRBD2	TRBJ2-2	TGCAGCGTCCAAAAAGCGGGAGGGACCGGGGAGCTGTTTTTT	CSVQKAGGTGELFF
once	TRBV7-8	.	TRBJ2-1	TGTGCCAGCAGCTTAGCAGGGGGCAATGAGCAGTTCTTC	CASSLAGGNEQFF
.	TRBV29-1	TRBD1	TRBJ1-1	TGCAGCGTTTCCCCGGGACAGGGAGCTGAAGCTTTCTTT	CSVSPGQGAEAFF
.	TRBV27	.	TRBJ2-3	TGTGCCAGCAAAGAACTAGGGGGACCTGGCGCAGATACGCAGTATTTT	CASKELGGPGADTQYF
.	TRBV3-1/TRBV3-2	TRBD2	TRBJ2-3	TGTGCCAGCAGCCAAGAGGGAGAGCGGGAGGCAGACACAGATACGCAGTATTTT	CASSQEGEREADTDTQYF
.	TRBV6-1	TRBD1	TRBJ1-4	TGTGCCAGCAGTGAAGGAGGGGGCAATGAAAAACTGTTTTTT	CASSEGGGNEKLFF
.	TRBV19	.	TRBJ1-6	TGTGCCAGTGGGGCGGAAGCACCCCTCCACTTT	CASGAEAPLHF
few	TRBV3-1/TRBV3-2	TRBD2	TRBJ2-7	TGTGCCAGCAGCCCCACCGGGACTAGCGGAGTTCCCTACTTC	CASSPTGTSGVPYF
.	TRBV5-1	TRBD2	TRBJ2-3	TGCGCCAGCAGCTTGAGGCCTAGCGGGGGGGTCAGCACAGATACGCAGTATTTT	CASSLRPSGGVSTDTQYF
.	TRBV18	.	TRBJ2-7	TGTGCCAGCTCGGGCGGGACGCCCGAGCAGTACTTC	CASSGGTPEQYF
.	TRBV12-3/TRBV12-4	.	TRBJ1-2	TGTGCCAGCAGACCACAGGAGAACTATGGCTACACCTTC	CASRPQENYGYTF
few	TRBV19	TRBD1	TRBJ1-1	TGTGCCAGTAGTCACATCCGGGACAGGAGAGAGGCTTTCTTT	CASSHIRDRREAFF
.	TRBV27	TRBD1	TRBJ1-5	TGTGCCAGCAGTGACAGGGGGCGTGAGGTTGGGTCCCCTTACCGGTGGCCCCAGCATTTT	CASSDRGREVGSPYRWPQHF
few	TRBV9	TRBD1	TRBJ1-1	TGTGCCAGCGGACAGGTGGCCACTGAAGCTTTCTTT	CASGQVATEAFF
once	TRBV25-1	.	TRBJ2-1	TGTGCCAGCAGTCCGGACACCGTTTCCTACAATGAGCAGTTCTTC	CASSPDTVSYNEQFF
.	TRBV9	TRBD1	TRBJ2-3	TGTGCCAGCAGCCCCCTAGGGACAGTCACAGATACGCAGTATTTT	CASSPLGTVTDTQYF
.	TRBV9	.	TRBJ2-2	TGTGCCAGCAGCTCTCACTACACCGGGGAGCTGTTTTTT	CASSSHYTGELFF
.	TRBV7-2	.	TRBJ1-5	TGTGCCAGCAGCTTGTTGACAGAGAATCAGCCCCAGCATTTT	CASSLLTENQPQHF
.	TRBV30	.	TRBJ2-7	TGTGCCTGGAGTGGCGGGCGGGCCTACGAGCAGTACTTC	CAWSGGRAYEQYF
.	TRBV7-9	.	TRBJ1-4	TGTGCCAGCAGCTTAGCGGCCTGGGGGGATGAAAAACTGTTTTTT	CASSLAAWGDEKLFF
.	TRBV6-5	TRBD1	TRBJ1-1	TGTGCCAGCAGTTACCTCAGACAGGGGGCTGAAGCTTTCTTT	CASSYLRQGAEAFF
once	TRBV3-1/TRBV3-2	.	TRBJ2-1	TGTGCCAGCAGCCCCCAGCACAGAGACAATGAGCAGTTCTTC	CASSPQHRDNEQFF
.	TRBV5-1	TRBD2	TRBJ2-1	TGCGCCAGCAGCTTGGAAGCGGGAGTCTACAATGAGCAGTTCTTC	CASSLEAGVYNEQFF
.	TRBV10-2	TRBD2	TRBJ2-1	TGCGCCAGCAGGTCGACTAGCGGGGGGGCTTTTACCAATGAGCAGTTCTTC	CASRSTSGGAFTNEQFF
.	TRBV5-1	TRBD1	TRBJ1-3	TGCGCCAGCAGCGTTACAGGGGCTGCTGGAAACACCATATATTTT	CASSVTGAAGNTIYF
.	TRBV30	TRBD1	TRBJ2-7	TGTGCCTGGGTCCGGGACAGGGGGTACGAGCAGTACTTC	CAWVRDRGYEQYF
.	TRBV5-1	.	TRBJ2-3	TGCGCCAGCAGTGGACGGGGAGGAACAGATACGCAGTATTTT	CASSGRGGTDTQYF
.	TRBV3-1/TRBV3-2	TRBD1	TRBJ1-2	TGTGCCAGCAGCCAAGATCACAGGGGAGCGCATGGCTACACCTTC	CASSQDHRGAHGYTF
once	TRBV5-4	.	TRBJ2-5	TGTGCCAGCAGCCTCACGGGCAGGGCAGAGACCCAGTACTTC	CASSLTGRAETQYF
.	TRBV4-3	.	TRBJ1-1	TGCGCCAGCAGCCAAGATGTCGGCGGGGCATCGAACACTGAAGCTTTCTTT	CASSQDVGGASNTEAFF
.	TRBV27	.	TRBJ2-1	TGTGCCAGCAGTCACCCTCAGGGGTGGGCCTACAATGAGCAGTTCTTC	CASSHPQGWAYNEQFF
.	TRBV30	TRBD1	TRBJ2-5	TGTGCCTGGAGTATACAGGGGGAAGAGACCCAGTACTTC	CAWSIQGEETQYF
once	TRBV7-2	TRBD2	TRBJ2-1	TGTGCCAGCAGCTCGCGGGACTATACACACAATGAGCAGTTCTTC	CASSSRDYTHNEQFF
.	TRBV3-1/TRBV3-2	TRBD1	TRBJ2-1	TGTGCCAGCAGCCCCAGGACAGGGACCTACAATGAGCAGTTCTTC	CASSPRTGTYNEQFF
.	TRBV10-3	TRBD1	TRBJ1-1	TGTGCCATCAGTGTTGGGACAGCTAGCTTGAACACTGAAGCTTTCTTT	CAISVGTASLNTEAFF
.	TRBV10-3	TRBD2	TRBJ2-5	TGTGCCATCAGTGAACTAGCGGGAGGGCCTGGGGAGACCCAGTACTTC	CAISELAGGPGETQYF
.	TRBV2	.	TRBJ1-5	TGTGCCAGCAAGGCGGCGTGGAATCAGCCCCAGCATTTT	CASKAAWNQPQHF
.	TRBV5-1	.	TRBJ2-2	TGCGCCAGCGGGAGTGGTTCCCGGGACACCGGGGAGCTGTTTTTT	CASGSGSRDTGELFF
.	TRBV13	TRBD1	TRBJ2-1	TGTGCCAGCAGCACTACAGGGGCCTCCTACAATGAGCAGTTCTTC	CASSTTGASYNEQFF
.	TRBV9	TRBD2	TRBJ2-3	TGTGCCAGCAGCTCCGGACTAGCGGGAAACACAGATACGCAGTATTTT	CASSSGLAGNTDTQYF
.	TRBV2	.	TRBJ2-5	TGTGCCAGCCGGGAGCGACCACGGGGGGAGACCCAGTACTTC	CASRERPRGETQYF
.	TRBV7-2	TRBD1	TRBJ2-7	TGTGCCAGCAGCATGGGACAGGGGACCTACGAGCAGTACTTC	CASSMGQGTYEQYF